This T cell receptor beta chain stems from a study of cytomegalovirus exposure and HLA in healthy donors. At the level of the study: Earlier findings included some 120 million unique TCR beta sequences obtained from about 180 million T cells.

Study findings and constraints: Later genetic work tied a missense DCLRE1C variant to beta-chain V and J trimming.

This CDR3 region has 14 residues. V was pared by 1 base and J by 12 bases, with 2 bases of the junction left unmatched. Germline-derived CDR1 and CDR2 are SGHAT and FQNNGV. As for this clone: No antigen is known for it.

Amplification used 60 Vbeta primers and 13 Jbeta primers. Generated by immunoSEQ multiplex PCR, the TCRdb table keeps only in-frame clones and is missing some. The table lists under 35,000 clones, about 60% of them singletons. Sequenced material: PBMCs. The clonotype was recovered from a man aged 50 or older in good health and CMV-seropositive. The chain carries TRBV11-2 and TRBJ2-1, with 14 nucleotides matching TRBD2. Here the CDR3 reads CASSLGTSGRTQFF. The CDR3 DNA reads TGTGCCAGCAGCTTAGGGACTAGCGGGAGGACGCAGTTCTTC.